One and the same sample provided the 20 T cell receptor beta chains below, sequenced in a study of OX40 agonist ivuxolimab in advanced cancers. Profiled with immunoSEQ multiplex PCR; TCRdb holds only in-frame clones, not every one. The sample holds roughly 70,000 clones; about 90% are singletons and the top ten take around 0.31%. The sample was CD4+ or CD8+ T cells sorted from blood, taken in a trial of the OX40 agonist ivuxolimab. These receptors all stem from an adult with an advanced solid tumor such as melanoma, head and neck, liver or kidney cancer.

V is TRBV2 and J is TRBJ1-1, with D perhaps matching TRBD1 (5 bases). Trimming stripped 2 bases from V and 5 bases from J, with 12 bases between. Germline V lookup: CDR1 SNHLY, CDR2 FYNNEI. The CDR3 is 14 amino acids. The DNA of the CDR3 is TGTGCCAGCAGTGAACCGGGACCGTGGACTGAAGCTTTCTTT. Its protein product is CASSEPGPWTEAFF.

This sequence joins TRBV12-5 and TRBJ2-3; 9 bases are shared with TRBD2. The CDR3 totals 14 residues. Unmatched junction bases numbered 7, after V lost 10 bases and J lost 2 bases. Looked up from germline, CDR1 is LGHNT and CDR2 is FRNRAP. DNA of the CDR3: TGTGCTACCTTAGCGGGAGCTAACACAGATACGCAGTATTTT. Its protein product is CATLAGANTDTQYF. Looking up the rest from reference TRBV12-5 and TRBJ2-3 gives the full variable domain: DARVTQTPRHKVTEMGQEVTMRCQPILGHNTVFWYRQTMMQGLELLAYFRNRAPLDDSGMPKDRFSAEMPDATLATLKIQPSEPRDSAVYFCATLAGANTDTQYFGPGTRLTVL.

This chain joins TRBV7-3 and TRBJ1-1; 7 positions match TRBD1. In germline, CDR1 is SGHTA, CDR2 FQGTGA. This CDR3 region has 14 residues. The junction had 7 bases not matched to a gene; V was cut back by 5 bases and J by 4 bases. Written as DNA, the CDR3 is TGTGCCAGCAGCGCGGGACAGACTTCCACTGAAGCTTTCTTT. The encoded protein is CASSAGQTSTEAFF.

The chain recombines TRBV5-4 with TRBJ1-1; TRBD1 agrees at 10 bases. Unmatched junction bases numbered 11, after V lost 4 bases and J lost 5 bases. The CDR3 sequence is 16 residues long. The V gene's germline CDR1 is SGHNT and CDR2 YYREEE (reference sequence). The CDR3 nucleotides read TGTGCCAGCAGCGGAGGGACAGGGGCGGTTGGGACTGAAGCTTTCTTT. It specifies CASSGGTGAVGTEAFF.

The chain carries TRBV18 and TRBJ2-1; no reliable D call. The CDR3 runs 12 residues. In germline, CDR1 is KGHSH, CDR2 LQKENI. V was clipped by 4 bases and J by 6 bases, with 7 bases between them. The CDR3 spells CASSQSRNEQFF. In DNA, the CDR3 is TGTGCCAGCTCACAATCCCGCAATGAGCAGTTCTTC.

V gene TRBV19 combines with J gene TRBJ1-3; D is undetermined. This CDR3 has 14 residues. The germline V gene has CDR1 LNHDA and CDR2 SQIVND (reference sequence). Trimming removed 3 bases from V and 0 bases from J, with 6 bases in between. Here the CDR3 DNA reads TGTGCCAGTAGTATTTTCGGCTCTGGAAACACCATATATTTT. Encoded protein: CASSIFGSGNTIYF.

V and J are TRBV19 and TRBJ1-5; possibly TRBD1 for D (6 bases). The CDR3 runs 13 residues. The germline V gene encodes CDR1 LNHDA and CDR2 SQIVND (reference sequence). The V gene lost 4 bases and the J gene lost 5 bases, with 9 bases spanning the gap. CDR3 sequence (DNA): TGTGCCAGTAGTAGGGGGGCCGATCAGCCCCAGCATTTT. Translating gives CASSRGADQPQHF. The full variable domain, its missing parts supplied by reference TRBV19 and TRBJ1-5, is DGGITQSPKYLFRKEGQNVTLSCEQNLNHDAMYWYRQDPGQGLRLIYYSQIVNDFQKGDIAEGYSVSREKKESFPLTVTSAQKNPTAFYLCASSRGADQPQHFGDGTRLSIL.

The genes are TRBV20-1 and TRBJ2-1; D ambiguous. The CDR3 totals 11 residues. V was cut by 7 bases and J by 9 bases, with 13 bases left in between. CDR1 and CDR2 (germline): DFQATT, SNEGSKA (reference sequence). The CDR3 DNA sequence: TGCAGTGTTGGTGGGAATAGTGAGCAGTTCTTC. It translates to CSVGGNSEQFF.

The chain employs TRBV7-9 and TRBJ1-1, with TRBD1 matching over 9 bases. Germline CDR1 is SEHNR and CDR2 is FQNEAQ (reference sequence). The CDR3 consists of 14 residues. J was trimmed by 10 bases and V by 0 bases; bases with no gene match: 6. In nucleotides, the CDR3 is TGTGCCAGCAGCTTAGCAGGACCGGACAGGGGAGCTTTCTTT. This gives the protein CASSLAGPDRGAFF.

The chain couples TRBV5-1 to TRBJ2-3; D ambiguous. The germline gives CDR1 SGHRS, CDR2 YFSETQ. The CDR3 extends over 13 amino acids. The V end was cut by 2 bases, the J end by 6 bases, with 10 bases between. CDR3 in amino acids: CASSFGLGDTQYF. The CDR3 nucleotides read TGCGCCAGCAGCTTTGGGCTAGGGGATACGCAGTATTTT.

The chain carries TRBV5-1 and TRBJ2-3; TRBD2 aligns across 13 bases. After removal of 6 bases from V and 6 bases from J, the junction contained 7 bases not matched to a gene. The CDR3 is 15 residues long. CDR1 is SGHRS and CDR2 is YFSETQ in the germline V gene. The CDR3 sequence: CASTTGTSGMDTQYF. The DNA for the CDR3 is TGCGCCAGCACCACGGGGACTAGCGGGATGGATACGCAGTATTTT.

The V call is TRBV18, the J call TRBJ2-7, with D possibly called TRBD1 or TRBD2 (6 bases each). V lost 1 base to trimming and J lost 5 bases, with 12 bases between them. This CDR3 contains 14 residues. CDR1 is KGHSH, CDR2 LQKENI, per germline. CDR3 DNA: TGTGCCAGCTCACCACTGCGCGGGACAAACGAGCAGTACTTC. Residues: CASSPLRGTNEQYF.

This clone was seen once. The J gene is TRBJ1-1, the V gene TRBV30; D call uncertain. V was trimmed by 0 bases and J by 1 base, leaving 15 bases between them. The CDR3 totals 16 residues. Germline CDR1 and CDR2: GTSNPN and SVGIG (reference sequence). The CDR3 DNA reads as TGTGCCTGGAGTGTATTGGGCCGGAGCCGGAACACTGAAGCTTTCTTT. Amino acids: CAWSVLGRSRNTEAFF.

This sequence joins TRBV5-1 and TRBJ2-3, with 10 positions matching TRBD2. Germline-derived CDR1 and CDR2 are SGHRS and YFSETQ. Trimming cost V 1 base and J 6 bases; bases outside gene matches: 8. CDR3 length: 16 amino acids. The CDR3 is CASSLQAGGLWDTQYF. CDR3 nucleotides: TGCGCCAGCAGCTTGCAAGCGGGAGGGTTGTGGGATACGCAGTATTTT.

The J gene is TRBJ2-3, the V gene TRBV27; 13 bases are shared with TRBD2. CDR1 and CDR2 (germline): MNHEY, SMNVEV (reference sequence). The CDR3 is made up of 16 amino acids. The V segment lost 3 bases and the J segment 8 bases; nucleotides outside the gene matches: 8. CDR3 sequence reads: CASSLLGLAGPPTQYF. The CDR3 nucleotides are TGTGCCAGCAGTTTGCTGGGACTAGCGGGACCTCCTACGCAGTATTTT.

This chain joins TRBV28 and TRBJ1-2; D unresolved. The V end lost 7 bases, the J end lost 8 bases, and 17 bases lay between the germline ends. Germline V lookup: CDR1 MDHEN, CDR2 SYDVKM. This CDR3 comprises 13 residues. CDR3: CASNSPLGRGYTF. CDR3 sequence (DNA): TGTGCCAGCAATTCCCCTCTGGGAAGAGGCTACACCTTC.

V gene TRBV5-4 combines with J gene TRBJ2-2; 10 bases map to TRBD2. Trimming removed 3 bases from V and 5 bases from J; junction bases left unmatched: 4. Germline loops: CDR1 SGHNT, CDR2 YYREEE (reference sequence). CDR3 length equals 15 residues. The CDR3 here is CASSSLAGGTGELFF. The CDR3 DNA reads as TGTGCCAGCAGCTCCTTAGCGGGAGGAACCGGGGAGCTGTTTTTT.

The chain employs TRBV6-1 and TRBJ1-6; 8 bases fit TRBD1. After removal of 4 bases from V and 7 bases from J, the junction contained 6 bases not matched to a gene. This CDR3 has 15 residues. CDR1 and CDR2 (germline): MNHNS, SASEGT. The CDR3 loop is CASSVGQGGNSPLHF. The CDR3 DNA sequence: TGTGCCAGCAGTGTCGGACAGGGTGGGAATTCACCCCTCCACTTT.

V usage is TRBV7-8 and J usage is TRBJ2-5, with a possible D match to TRBD2 (5 bases). This CDR3 contains 14 residues. The germline V and J ends were trimmed by 5 bases and 5 bases, with 15 bases remaining between them. The germline CDR1 and CDR2 sequences are SGHVS and FQNEAQ. Here the CDR3 DNA reads TGTGCCAGCAGCCCCCGGGATAGCGATGAGACCCAGTACTTC. The encoded protein is CASSPRDSDETQYF.

The chain employs TRBV7-9 and TRBJ2-5; D ambiguous. From germline, CDR1 is SEHNR and CDR2 FQNEAQ (reference sequence). The CDR3 covers 14 residues. V lost 3 bases and J 3 bases, leaving 11 bases between the germline ends. CDR3 nucleotide sequence: TGTGCCAGCAGCTTTAGGCGGCCCGAAGAGACCCAGTACTTC. Protein: CASSFRRPEETQYF.